Sequencing of this T cell receptor beta chain was carried out in a study of type 1 regulatory T cells. This clonotype was detected a few times. Its cognate antigen is unknown. This CDR3 is 16 amino acids long. V lost 5 bases, J lost 2 bases, and 8 bases stayed unmatched. TCRdb re-called the reads with MiXCR, one entry per CDR3 protein. The sample holds about 62,000 distinct CDR3 sequences, around 62% seen once. The J gene is TRBJ2-2, the V gene TRBV12-3 or TRBV12-4; TRBD2 matches 7 bases. This receptor was taken from a human donor in good health. Specimen: cultured non-Tr1 T cells, either the whole culture or a sorted T cell fraction (not recorded which). This CDR3 is CASSDKAGHNTGELFF. CDR3 sequence (DNA): TGTGCCAGCAGTGATAAAGCGGGGCATAACACCGGGGAGCTGTTTTTT.